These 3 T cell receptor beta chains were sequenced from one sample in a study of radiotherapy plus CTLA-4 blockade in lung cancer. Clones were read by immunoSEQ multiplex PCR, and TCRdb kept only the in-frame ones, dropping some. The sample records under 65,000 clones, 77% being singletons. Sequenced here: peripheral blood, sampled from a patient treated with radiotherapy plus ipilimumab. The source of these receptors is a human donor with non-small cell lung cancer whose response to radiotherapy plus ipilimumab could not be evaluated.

For the CDR3, the DNA is TGCGCCAGCAGCTTGGCCGGGACAGGCGACAATGAGCAGTTCTTC. It encodes CASSLAGTGDNEQFF. The V call is TRBV5-1, the J call TRBJ2-1; 8 nucleotides line up with TRBD1. V lost 0 bases, J lost 5 bases, and 4 bases stayed unmatched. Per germline, CDR1 SGHRS and CDR2 YFSETQ. The CDR3 is made up of 15 amino acids.

CDR3 amino acids: CAISDPGLEGTGELFF. The CDR3 bases are TGTGCCATCAGTGACCCCGGACTAGAAGGCACCGGGGAGCTGTTTTTT. The rearrangement joins TRBV10-3 to TRBJ2-2, with 7 positions matching TRBD2. The V gene's germline CDR1 is ENHRY and CDR2 SYGVKD. V was clipped by 3 bases and J by 4 bases; unmatched bases: 8. The CDR3 covers 16 residues.

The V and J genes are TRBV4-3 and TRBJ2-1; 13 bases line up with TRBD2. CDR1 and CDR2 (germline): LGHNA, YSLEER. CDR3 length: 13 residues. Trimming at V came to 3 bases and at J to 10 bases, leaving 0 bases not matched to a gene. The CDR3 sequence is CASSQGLAGEQFF. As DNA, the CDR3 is TGCGCCAGCAGCCAGGGACTAGCGGGGGAGCAGTTCTTC.